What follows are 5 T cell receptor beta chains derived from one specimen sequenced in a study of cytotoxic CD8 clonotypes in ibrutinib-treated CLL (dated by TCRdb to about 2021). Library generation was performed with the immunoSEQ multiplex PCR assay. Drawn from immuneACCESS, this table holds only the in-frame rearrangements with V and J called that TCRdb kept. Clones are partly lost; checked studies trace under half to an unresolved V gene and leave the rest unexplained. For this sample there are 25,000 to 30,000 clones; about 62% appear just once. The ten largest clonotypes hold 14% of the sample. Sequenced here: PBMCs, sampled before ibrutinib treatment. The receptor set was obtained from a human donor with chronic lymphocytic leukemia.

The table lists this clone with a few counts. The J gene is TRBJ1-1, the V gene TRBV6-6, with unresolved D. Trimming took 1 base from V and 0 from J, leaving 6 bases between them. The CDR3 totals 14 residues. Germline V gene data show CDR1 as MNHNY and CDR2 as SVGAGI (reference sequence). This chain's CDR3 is CASSYYGLNTEAFF. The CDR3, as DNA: TGTGCCAGCAGTTACTACGGCCTGAACACTGAAGCTTTCTTT.

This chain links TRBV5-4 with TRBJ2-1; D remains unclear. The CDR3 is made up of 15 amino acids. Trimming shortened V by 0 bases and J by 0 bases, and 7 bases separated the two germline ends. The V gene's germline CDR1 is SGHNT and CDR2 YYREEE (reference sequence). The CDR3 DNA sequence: TGTGCCAGCAGCTTGGTAAGCAGCTCCTACAATGAGCAGTTCTTC. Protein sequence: CASSLVSSSYNEQFF.

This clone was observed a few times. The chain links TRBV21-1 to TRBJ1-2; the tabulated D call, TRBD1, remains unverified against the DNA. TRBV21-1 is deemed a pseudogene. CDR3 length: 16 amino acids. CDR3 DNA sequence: TGTGCCAGCAGCTCCTCTGGGGCCCCGGACGGGTATAGCTACACCTTC. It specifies CASSSSGAPDGYSYTF.

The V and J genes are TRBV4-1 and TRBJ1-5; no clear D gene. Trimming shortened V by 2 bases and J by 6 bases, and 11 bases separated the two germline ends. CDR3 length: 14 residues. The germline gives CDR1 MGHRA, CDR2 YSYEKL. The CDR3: CASSQSSVGQPQHF. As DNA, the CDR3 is TGCGCCAGCAGCCAATCTTCGGTGGGTCAGCCCCAGCATTTT.

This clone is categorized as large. This chain's CDR3 is CSVEMVRGDYGYTF. For the CDR3, the DNA is TGCAGCGTCGAAATGGTCAGGGGAGACTATGGCTACACCTTC. The chain employs TRBV29-1 and TRBJ1-2; tentative D call: TRBD1 (6 bases). Trimming took 6 bases from V and 3 from J, leaving 17 bases between them. The CDR3 runs to 14 residues. CDR1 is SQVTM, CDR2 ANQGSEA, per germline.